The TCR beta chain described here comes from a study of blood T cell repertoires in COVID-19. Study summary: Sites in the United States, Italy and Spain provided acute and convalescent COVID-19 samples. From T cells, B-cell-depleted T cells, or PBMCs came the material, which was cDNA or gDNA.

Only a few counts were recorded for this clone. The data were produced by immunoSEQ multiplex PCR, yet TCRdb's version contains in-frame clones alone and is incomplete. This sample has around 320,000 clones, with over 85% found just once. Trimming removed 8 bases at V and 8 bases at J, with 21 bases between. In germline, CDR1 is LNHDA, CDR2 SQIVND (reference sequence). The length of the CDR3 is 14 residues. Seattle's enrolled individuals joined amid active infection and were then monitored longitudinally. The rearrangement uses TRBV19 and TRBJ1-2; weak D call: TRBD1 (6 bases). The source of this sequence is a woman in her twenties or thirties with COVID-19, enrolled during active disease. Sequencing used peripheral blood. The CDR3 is CASCPGTNVRGYTF. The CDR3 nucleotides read TGTGCCAGTTGCCCCGGGACAAATGTTCGCGGCTACACCTTC.